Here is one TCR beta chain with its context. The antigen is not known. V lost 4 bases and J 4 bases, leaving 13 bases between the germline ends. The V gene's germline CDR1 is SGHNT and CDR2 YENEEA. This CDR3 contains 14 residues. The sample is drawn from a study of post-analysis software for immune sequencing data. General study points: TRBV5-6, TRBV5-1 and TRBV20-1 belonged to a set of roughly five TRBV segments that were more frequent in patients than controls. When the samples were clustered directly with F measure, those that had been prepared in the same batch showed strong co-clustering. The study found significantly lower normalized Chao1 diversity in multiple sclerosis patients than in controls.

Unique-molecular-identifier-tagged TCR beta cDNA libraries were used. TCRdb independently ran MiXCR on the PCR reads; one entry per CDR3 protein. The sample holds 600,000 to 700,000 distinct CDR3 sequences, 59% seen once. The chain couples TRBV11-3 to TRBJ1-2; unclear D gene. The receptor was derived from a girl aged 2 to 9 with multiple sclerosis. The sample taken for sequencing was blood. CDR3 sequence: CASSSTGGLYGYTF. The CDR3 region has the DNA TGTGCCAGCAGCTCAACGGGTGGGCTCTATGGCTACACCTTC. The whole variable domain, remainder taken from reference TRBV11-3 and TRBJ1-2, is EAGVVQSPRYKIIEKKQPVAFWCNPISGHNTLYWYLQNLGQGPELLIRYENEEAVDDSQLPKDRFSAERLKGVDSTLKIQPAELGDSAVYLCASSSTGGLYGYTFGSGTRLTVV.